This is a list of T cell receptor beta chains from one sample in a study of identifying expanded T cells in peripheral blood. Libraries were prepared by immunoSEQ multiplex PCR; TCRdb keeps only in-frame clonotypes and omits some of them. The sample shows about 82,000 clones, 85% to 90% of them seen only once. Sequencing was carried out using blood. Receptors originate from a person between 18 and 70 years old in good health. CDR3s include the opening cysteine and the closing phenylalanine or tryptophan. The D gene is left open where the match is weak. Clone size is given for some rows only: seen once, a few or many times, or a class if the clone is expanded.

len: 15; j_gene: TRBJ1-4; d_gene: NA; v_gene: TRBV7-9; abundance: NA; CDR3aa: CASSLADNRAEKLFF; CDR3nt: TGTGCCAGCAGCTTAGCGGATAACAGGGCGGAAAAACTGTTTTTT
len: 12; j_gene: TRBJ2-5; d_gene: NA; v_gene: TRBV12-2; abundance: NA; CDR3aa: CAPSSPKETQYF; CDR3nt: TGTGCCCCCTCCAGTCCGAAAGAGACCCAGTACTTC
len: 13; j_gene: TRBJ1-5; d_gene: NA; v_gene: TRBV6-1; abundance: many; CDR3aa: CASSEGLNQPQHF; CDR3nt: TGTGCCAGCAGTGAAGGTCTAAATCAGCCCCAGCATTTT
len: 15; j_gene: TRBJ1-1; d_gene: NA; v_gene: TRBV9; abundance: NA; CDR3aa: CASSREEGTNTEAFF; CDR3nt: TGTGCCAGCAGCCGCGAGGAGGGGACAAACACTGAAGCTTTCTTT
len: 15; j_gene: TRBJ2-3; d_gene: NA; v_gene: TRBV11-3; abundance: NA; CDR3aa: CASSLQGGGADTQYF; CDR3nt: TGTGCCAGCAGCTTACAGGGGGGCGGCGCAGATACGCAGTATTTT
len: 14; j_gene: TRBJ1-4; d_gene: NA; v_gene: TRBV30; abundance: NA; CDR3aa: CAWSQQGGGEKLFF; CDR3nt: TGTGCCTGGAGTCAGCAGGGCGGTGGGGAAAAACTGTTTTTT
len: 14; j_gene: TRBJ2-5; d_gene: NA; v_gene: TRBV27; abundance: NA; CDR3aa: CASSLSIRGETQYF; CDR3nt: TGTGCCAGCAGTTTATCGATCCGGGGGGAGACCCAGTACTTC
len: 17; j_gene: TRBJ1-1; d_gene: TRBD1; v_gene: TRBV19; abundance: NA; CDR3aa: CASSIEGAGWMNTEAFF; CDR3nt: TGTGCCAGTAGTATTGAGGGGGCAGGTTGGATGAACACTGAAGCTTTCTTT
len: 16; j_gene: TRBJ2-6; d_gene: TRBD1; v_gene: TRBV19; abundance: NA; CDR3aa: CASNGQVISGANVLTF; CDR3nt: TGTGCCAGCAACGGACAGGTGATCTCTGGGGCCAACGTCCTGACTTTC
len: 15; j_gene: TRBJ1-5; d_gene: NA; v_gene: TRBV19; abundance: once; CDR3aa: CASRLPGGSNQPQHF; CDR3nt: TGTGCCAGTAGGCTCCCGGGGGGGAGCAATCAGCCCCAGCATTTT
len: 11; j_gene: TRBJ1-1; d_gene: NA; v_gene: TRBV19; abundance: few; CDR3aa: CASKGGTEAFF; CDR3nt: TGTGCCAGTAAAGGGGGAACTGAAGCTTTCTTT
len: 15; j_gene: TRBJ1-1; d_gene: NA; v_gene: TRBV5-4; abundance: NA; CDR3aa: CASSYPFGGSTEAFF; CDR3nt: TGTGCCAGCAGCTACCCCTTCGGGGGCAGCACTGAAGCTTTCTTT
len: 13; j_gene: TRBJ2-1; d_gene: NA; v_gene: TRBV18; abundance: NA; CDR3aa: CASSPPGYNEQFF; CDR3nt: TGTGCCAGCTCACCGCCCGGATACAATGAGCAGTTCTTC
len: 15; j_gene: TRBJ2-5; d_gene: TRBD1; v_gene: TRBV30; abundance: NA; CDR3aa: CAWSQGQGALKTQYF; CDR3nt: TGTGCCTGGAGCCAGGGGCAGGGGGCGTTAAAGACCCAGTACTTC
len: 15; j_gene: TRBJ2-1; d_gene: NA; v_gene: TRBV5-1; abundance: NA; CDR3aa: CASSLRIASPNEQFF; CDR3nt: TGCGCCAGCAGCTTAAGGATAGCTTCCCCCAATGAGCAGTTCTTC
len: 15; j_gene: TRBJ1-2; d_gene: TRBD1; v_gene: TRBV4-3; abundance: NA; CDR3aa: CASSQARGQGHGYTF; CDR3nt: TGCGCCAGCAGCCAAGCCCGGGGACAGGGGCATGGCTACACCTTC
len: 17; j_gene: TRBJ2-7; d_gene: TRBD1; v_gene: TRBV11-2; abundance: NA; CDR3aa: CASSPTPRDRSPHEQYF; CDR3nt: TGTGCCAGCAGCCCGACCCCCAGGGACAGGAGCCCCCACGAGCAGTACTTC
len: 14; j_gene: TRBJ2-7; d_gene: NA; v_gene: TRBV2; abundance: once; CDR3aa: CASINPGKSYEQYF; CDR3nt: TGTGCCAGCATCAACCCAGGGAAGTCCTACGAGCAGTACTTC
len: 13; j_gene: TRBJ1-1; d_gene: NA; v_gene: TRBV11-2; abundance: NA; CDR3aa: CASSLNRDIEAFF; CDR3nt: TGTGCCAGCAGCCTCAACCGGGACATAGAAGCTTTCTTT
len: 14; j_gene: TRBJ2-2; d_gene: NA; v_gene: TRBV6-5; abundance: NA; CDR3aa: CASSQVENTGELFF; CDR3nt: TGTGCCAGCAGTCAAGTGGAGAACACCGGGGAGCTGTTTTTT
len: 15; j_gene: TRBJ1-4; d_gene: NA; v_gene: TRBV4-1; abundance: few; CDR3aa: CASSPPRQGSEKLFF; CDR3nt: TGCGCCAGCAGCCCGCCCCGGCAGGGCTCTGAAAAACTGTTTTTT
len: 13; j_gene: TRBJ2-2; d_gene: NA; v_gene: TRBV6-5; abundance: NA; CDR3aa: CASSNEYTGELFF; CDR3nt: TGTGCCAGCAGCAACGAATACACCGGGGAGCTGTTTTTT